Each of the 2 T cell receptor beta chains below was sequenced from the same sample in a study of cytomegalovirus exposure and HLA in healthy donors. It was with 60 Vbeta and 13 Jbeta primers that the PCR ran. TCRdb keeps only in-frame clones here, not all; method: immunoSEQ multiplex PCR. The sample shows fewer than 200,000 clones, 8.5% to 10% of them seen only once. Sequencing was done on a sample of PBMCs. The receptors were sampled from a woman aged 25-40 years in good health and CMV-seropositive.

The chain couples TRBV11-2 to TRBJ1-4, with a weak D call TRBD1 (6 bases). This CDR3 has 18 residues. Germline CDR1 is SGHAT and CDR2 is FQNNGV. V was shortened by 0 bases and J by 6 bases, with 20 bases between the two germline ends. CDR3: CASSLDFLAGGEDEKLFF. As DNA, the CDR3 is TGTGCCAGCAGCTTAGACTTCTTGGCGGGGGGCGAAGATGAAAAACTGTTTTTT. Filled out from reference TRBV11-2 and TRBJ1-4, the complete variable domain reads EAGVAQSPRYKIIEKRQSVAFWCNPISGHATLYWYQQILGQGPKLLIQFQNNGVVDDSQLPKDRFSAERLKGVDSTLKIQPAKLEDSAVYLCASSLDFLAGGEDEKLFFGSGTQLSVL.

The chain uses TRBV20-1 and TRBJ1-1; D is possibly TRBD1 (5 bases). The CDR3 consists of 11 residues. CDR1 and CDR2 (germline): DFQATT, SNEGSKA (reference sequence). CDR3 bases: TGCACTGCGGGCAGGGACACTGAAGCTTTCTTT. Encoded protein: CTAGRDTEAFF.